This T cell receptor (beta chain) was obtained from a study of blood T cell repertoires in COVID-19. Study at large: PBMCs, B-cell-depleted T cells, or T cells provided the cDNA or gDNA that made up the material.

In the authors' methods: Scientists estimated how many nucleated cells there were by amplifying reference gene primers. Data came from immunoSEQ multiplex PCR; TCRdb stores just in-frame clones and leaves some out. The V and J calls and the clone size are those of that table, but D and trimming were determined from the DNA. The sample yields roughly 350,000 clones, roughly 86% seen once. Between the trimmed V and J ends, which lost 4 bases and 8 bases, there was a span of 8 bases. CDR3 length equals 11 residues. Germline V lookup: CDR1 SNHLY, CDR2 FYNNEI. V is TRBV2 and J is TRBJ1-1; the D is unclear. This sequence originates from a woman under 40 with COVID-19, enrolled during active disease. The sequencing sample was made of peripheral blood. The chain's CDR3 is CASSVAVEAFF. CDR3 DNA: TGTGCCAGCAGTGTGGCGGTAGAAGCTTTCTTT.